The 3 T cell receptor beta chains below come from one sample, sequenced in a study of blood T cell repertoires in COVID-19. Assay: immunoSEQ multiplex PCR; the TCRdb copy retains only in-frame clones and omits some. The sample records about 170,000 clones, approximately 80% being singletons. The sample taken for sequencing was peripheral blood. These receptors all stem from a woman between 65 and 79 years old with COVID-19, enrolled during active disease.

The gene calls are TRBV27 and TRBJ2-4; 9 positions match TRBD1. V lost 2 bases and J lost 7; bases outside the gene matches: 6. Looked up from germline, CDR1 is MNHEY and CDR2 is SMNVEV (reference sequence). The CDR3 runs 15 residues. CDR3 sequence reads: CASSLGGDRANIQYF. Written as DNA, the CDR3 is TGTGCCAGCAGTTTAGGAGGGGACAGGGCGAACATTCAGTACTTC.

The sample holds one count of this clone. The rearrangement joins TRBV9 to TRBJ2-1; D unresolved. The CDR3 extends over 14 amino acids. Trimming removed 1 base from V and 2 bases from J, with 7 bases in between. Germline assignment: CDR1 SGDLS and CDR2 YYNGEE. The CDR3 loop is CASSVQVTYNEQFF. CDR3 coding DNA: TGTGCCAGCAGCGTACAGGTTACCTACAATGAGCAGTTCTTC.

This clone is a singleton in its sample. The chain has TRBV30 and TRBJ1-1, with TRBD1 identical over 7 bases. The J segment lost 1 base and the V segment lost 7 bases, leaving 9 bases of the junction unmatched. The CDR3 has 14 residues. Germline-derived CDR1 and CDR2 are GTSNPN and SVGIG (reference sequence). The CDR3 DNA is TGTGCCTCCGAGATGGGACAGACGAACACTGAAGCTTTCTTT. Protein sequence: CASEMGQTNTEAFF.